This TCR beta chain was found in a study of cytomegalovirus exposure and HLA in healthy donors. Germline V gene data show CDR1 as SGHNT and CDR2 as YENEEA. The CDR3 consists of 18 residues. Trimming took off 0 bases at V and 1 base at J, with 19 bases between the two ends. Only in-frame clones appear in the TCRdb table, and some are missing; sequencing was by immunoSEQ multiplex PCR. The sample has some 170,000 clones, 86% seen once. V gene TRBV11-3 combines with J gene TRBJ2-7, with D possibly being TRBD1 (5 bases). Sequencing used PBMCs. The source is a man aged 25-40 years in good health and CMV-seropositive. The CDR3 here is CASSLELGSVGHSYEQYF. DNA of the CDR3: TGTGCCAGCAGCTTAGAGTTGGGTTCCGTTGGACATTCCTACGAGCAGTACTTC.